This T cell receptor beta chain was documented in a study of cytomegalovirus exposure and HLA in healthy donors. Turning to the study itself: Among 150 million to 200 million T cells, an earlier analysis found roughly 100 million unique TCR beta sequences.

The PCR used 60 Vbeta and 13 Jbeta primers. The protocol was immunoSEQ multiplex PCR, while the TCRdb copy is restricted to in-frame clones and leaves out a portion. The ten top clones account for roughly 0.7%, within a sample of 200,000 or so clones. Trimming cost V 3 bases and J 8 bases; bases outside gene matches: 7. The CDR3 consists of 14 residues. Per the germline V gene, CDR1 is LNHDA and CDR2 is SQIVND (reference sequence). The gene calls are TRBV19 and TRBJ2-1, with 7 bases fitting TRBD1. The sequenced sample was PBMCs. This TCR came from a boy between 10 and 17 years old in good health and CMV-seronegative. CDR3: CASSIGYRGHEQFF. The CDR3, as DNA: TGTGCCAGTAGTATCGGCTATAGGGGGCATGAGCAGTTCTTC.